This entry describes one T cell receptor beta chain. This record belongs to a study of human T cells and chemical hapten exposure. Study at large: Variation in per-sample TCR yields came mainly from small pooled library volume differences.

Time point given: patch test 1, 2 weeks after DPC sensitization. Sample treatment: therapeutic diphenylcyclopropenone sensitization with weekly scalp DPC. The library tagged each cDNA molecule with unique molecular identifiers. TCRdb re-analysed the RACE reads in MiXCR, keeping a single row per CDR3 protein. The sample contains roughly 80,000 distinct CDR3 sequences, 9.5% to 12% of which appear only once. The junction had 7 bases not matched to a gene; V was cut back by 0 bases and J by 4 bases. The CDR3 loop spans 17 amino acids. The V gene's germline CDR1 is LNHNV and CDR2 YYDKDF (reference sequence).

This sequence joins TRBV15 and TRBJ1-4, with 8 bases identical to TRBD1. The specimen comprised whole blood, sampled in connection with sensitization to the hapten diphenylcyclopropenone (DPC). The sequence was collected from a woman between 45 and 60 years old with alopecia areata. Some clones in this sample may be carry-over from other donors' samples. The CDR3 DNA is TGTGCCACCAGCAGAGAGGACAGGGTCGGGGATAATGAAAAACTGTTTTTT. This codes for CATSREDRVGDNEKLFF.